This TCR beta chain was captured in a study of T cell repertoires in ileal Crohn's disease. Study overall: At postoperative colonoscopy, neoterminal ileum biopsies were taken as M6.

Overall study findings and caveats: Compared with non-smokers, active smokers at surgery showed more clonal expansions.

The table came from immunoSEQ multiplex PCR; TCRdb's copy has only in-frame clones and leaves some out. The sample contains 9,000 to 9,500 clones, more than 75% of which appear only once. CDR1 SGHTA and CDR2 FQGNSA come from the germline V gene. Unmatched junction bases numbered 6, after V lost 5 bases and J lost 4 bases. The CDR3 has 15 amino acids. With respect to this clone: Its antigen remains unknown.

Indicated time point: neoterminal ileum biopsy at postoperative endoscopy, about 6 months after surgery. Sequencing was performed on ileal tissue. The chain links TRBV7-2 to TRBJ2-7, with 12 bases identical to TRBD2. This receptor was taken from an adult with Crohn's disease. CDR3 sequence reads: CASSRLAGVSYEQYF. In DNA form, the CDR3 reads TGTGCCAGCAGCCGACTAGCGGGGGTTTCTTACGAGCAGTACTTC.